This T cell receptor (beta chain) was captured by sequencing in a study of cytomegalovirus exposure and HLA in healthy donors. Findings and limits, study-wide: Excluded were some V segments that proved indistinguishable, including TRBV6-2 and TRBV6-3.

Concerning this clone: The antigen is not known.

The CDR3 has 16 residues. Germline V gene lookup returns CDR1 SGHDN and CDR2 FVKESK. V dropped 4 bases and J dropped 4 bases, with 17 bases sitting between them. The study ran its PCR with 60 Vbeta and 13 Jbeta primers. The table came from immunoSEQ multiplex PCR; TCRdb's copy has only in-frame clones and leaves some out. The sample includes some 190,000 clones, roughly four fifths of them seen just once. The TCR sequence derives from a woman aged 30 to 39 in good health and CMV-seropositive. Source material: PBMCs. This chain uses TRBV14 with TRBJ1-3; tentative D call: TRBD1 (6 bases). The CDR3 loop is CASSPWGRLGGNTIYF. Written as DNA, the CDR3 is TGTGCCAGCAGCCCGTGGGGGCGGTTGGGAGGAAACACCATATATTTT.